Shown below are 25 T cell receptor beta chains from a single sample sequenced in a study of T cell responses to AZD1222 COVID-19 vaccine (dated by TCRdb to the early 2020s). Libraries were constructed by the immunoSEQ multiplex PCR assay. In TCRdb, the immuneACCESS table is reduced to in-frame sequences with V and J assigned. These tables do not hold every clone; where another copy was compared, an unresolved V gene accounts for under half, and the others remain unexplained. This sample lists 150,000 to 160,000 clones; roughly nine tenths were detected once. 5.5% to 8% of the sample goes to the ten largest clones. The sample's time point label, in plain terms: sample from adult after SARS-CoV-2 infection, after symptom onset. The specimen was peripheral blood, collected after recovery from COVID-19. The receptors stem from an adult who had recovered from COVID-19.

V gene TRBV5-1 combines with J gene TRBJ1-1; perhaps TRBD1 as D (5 bases). Trimming pared 1 base from V and 3 bases from J, leaving 13 bases between. Looked up from germline, CDR1 is SGHRS and CDR2 is YFSETQ. The CDR3 is 15 residues long. The DNA for the CDR3 is TGCGCCAGCAGCTTGACAGGTTTTATTGACACTGAAGCTTTCTTT. Translation: CASSLTGFIDTEAFF.

This clone was picked up a small number of times. The chain employs TRBV11-3 and TRBJ1-1, with D hard to call. The CDR3 contains 12 residues. Trimming removed 4 bases at V and 4 bases at J, with 7 bases between. Germline V lookup: CDR1 SGHNT, CDR2 YENEEA. This chain's CDR3 is CASSSWGTEAFF. Written as DNA, the CDR3 is TGTGCCAGCAGCTCCTGGGGCACTGAAGCTTTCTTT.

The chain carries TRBV6-2 or TRBV6-3 and TRBJ1-5; no clear D. Trimming cost V 2 bases and J 5 bases, with 7 bases left between them. CDR1 and CDR2 from the germline V gene are MNHEY and SVGEGT. CDR3 length equals 13 residues. CDR3 region: CASSYGPDQPQHF. The CDR3 bases are TGTGCCAGCAGTTACGGGCCGGATCAGCCCCAGCATTTT.

The chain employs TRBV6-1 and TRBJ2-5; D possibly corresponds to TRBD2 (6 bases). Germline V CDR1 and CDR2: MNHNS, SASEGT. Deletions cut 3 bases from V and 8 bases from J, with 16 bases between. The CDR3 loop spans 14 amino acids. The CDR3 nucleotides are TGTGCCAGCAGTGATGGCGGGACCTCTCGAACCCAGTACTTC. It translates to CASSDGGTSRTQYF.

The chain recombines TRBV6-5 with TRBJ1-1; D might be TRBD1 (5 bases). The CDR3 covers 11 residues. Trimming removed 7 bases from V and 11 bases from J, with 14 bases in between. Germline V CDR1 and CDR2: MNHEY, SVGAGI. CDR3 amino acids: CASNSRDGAFF. The CDR3 DNA reads as TGTGCCAGCAATTCCCGGGACGGCGCTTTCTTT.

Concerning this clone itself: This specimen includes other DNA sequences encoding the same CDR3. The CDR3 here is CASSFGPGAEAFF. The CDR3, as DNA: TGTGCCAGCAGTTTTGGGCCAGGCGCTGAAGCTTTCTTT. The rearrangement uses TRBV27 and TRBJ1-1; D is undetermined. CDR3 length: 13 residues. Germline CDR1 is MNHEY and CDR2 is SMNVEV (reference sequence). V was trimmed by 3 bases and J by 6 bases, leaving 11 bases between them.

V and J are TRBV6-5 and TRBJ1-1; D uncertain. V lost 7 bases, J lost 5 bases, and 14 bases lay in between. This CDR3 contains 13 residues. The germline gives CDR1 MNHEY, CDR2 SVGAGI. The CDR3 nucleotides read TGTGCCAGCAAGGCGCGCGGGCAAACTGAAGCTTTCTTT. Residues: CASKARGQTEAFF.

The gene calls are TRBV7-9 and TRBJ1-1; weak D call: TRBD1 (5 bases). V was trimmed by 2 bases and J by 1 base, leaving 8 bases between them. The CDR3 has 14 residues. The germline gives CDR1 SEHNR, CDR2 FQNEAQ (reference sequence). In DNA form, the CDR3 reads TGTGCCAGCAGCTTACAGGGAGGGAACACTGAAGCTTTCTTT. Residues: CASSLQGGNTEAFF.

V gene TRBV3-1 (or the pseudogene TRBV3-2) combines with J gene TRBJ1-1; D not certain. The CDR3 is made up of 17 amino acids. The V gene lost 4 bases and the J gene lost 1 base, with 19 bases spanning the gap. Germline assignment: CDR1 LGHDT and CDR2 YNNKEL (reference sequence). The CDR3 here is CASSPSDGRQKNTEAFF. The CDR3 DNA follows: TGTGCCAGCAGCCCAAGTGATGGGAGGCAAAAGAACACTGAAGCTTTCTTT.

The chain employs TRBV28 and TRBJ1-4; 8 bases map to TRBD1. CDR1 is MDHEN, CDR2 SYDVKM, per germline. This CDR3 has 14 residues. The V segment lost 5 bases and the J segment 7 bases; nucleotides outside the gene matches: 6. The CDR3 bases are TGTGCCAGCAGTCCCGGCAGGGGGCTTGAAAAACTGTTTTTT. Amino acids: CASSPGRGLEKLFF.

The chain links TRBV11-2 to TRBJ2-2; TRBD2 aligns across 13 bases. V lost 5 bases to trimming and J lost 6 bases; unmatched junction nucleotides: 6. Germline V CDR1 and CDR2: SGHAT, FQNNGV. The CDR3 is 16 amino acids. In DNA, the CDR3 is TGTGCCAGCAGCCCCACCGGACTAGCGGGGGCCGGGGAGCTGTTTTTT. It is translated as CASSPTGLAGAGELFF.

In its sample, this clone was seen once. J is TRBJ2-5 and V is TRBV28; D unresolved. Germline loops: CDR1 MDHEN, CDR2 SYDVKM. This CDR3 comprises 14 residues. Trimming removed 4 bases at V and 1 base at J, with 10 bases between. The CDR3 DNA is TGTGCCAGCAGTTCCGGCCAGATCCAAGAGACCCAGTACTTC. Translating it yields CASSSGQIQETQYF.

The chain carries TRBV9 and TRBJ2-5; D not resolved. Trimming removed 4 bases from V and 2 bases from J, with 12 bases in between. The CDR3 has 14 residues. Germline V CDR1 and CDR2: SGDLS, YYNGEE. In DNA form, the CDR3 reads TGTGCCAGCAGCCCTTCACCCAGACAAGAGACCCAGTACTTC. As protein: CASSPSPRQETQYF.

V gene TRBV28 combines with J gene TRBJ2-1, with 9 bases lining up with TRBD2. The CDR3 covers 14 residues. The germline CDR1 and CDR2 sequences are MDHEN and SYDVKM. V dropped 7 bases and J dropped 8; count of bases not matched to a gene: 9. The CDR3 spells CASIGSGRVYEQFF. CDR3 coding DNA: TGTGCCAGCATAGGTAGCGGGAGAGTCTATGAGCAGTTCTTC.

This clone was observed once. J is TRBJ1-2 and V is TRBV15; D unclear. The CDR3 consists of 14 residues. CDR1 LNHNV and CDR2 YYDKDF come from the germline V gene (reference sequence). V was pared by 0 bases and J by 6 bases, with 11 bases between. The CDR3 loop reads CATSRDWAGDGYTF. CDR3 nucleotide sequence: TGTGCCACCAGCAGAGATTGGGCGGGAGATGGCTACACCTTC.

The chain carries TRBV2 and TRBJ1-2; 9 nucleotides line up with TRBD1. Germline V lookup: CDR1 SNHLY, CDR2 FYNNEI. This CDR3 is built from 16 residues. J gave up 0 bases and V 8 bases, and 10 bases lay outside the gene matches. The CDR3 sequence is CASPTQGQGTNYGYTF. CDR3 DNA: TGTGCCAGCCCTACCCAGGGACAGGGTACTAACTATGGCTACACCTTC.

This chain links TRBV7-9 with TRBJ1-6, with D possibly being TRBD1 (6 bases). This CDR3 spans 17 amino acids. Germline V gene data show CDR1 as SEHNR and CDR2 as FQNEAQ (reference sequence). Trimming shortened V by 0 bases and J by 3 bases, and 12 bases separated the two germline ends. In DNA form, the CDR3 reads TGTGCCAGCAGCTTAGCGGGAAGGGGGGACTATAATTCACCCCTCCACTTT. It specifies CASSLAGRGDYNSPLHF. The variable domain in full, with the rest retrieved from reference TRBV7-9 and TRBJ1-6, is DTGVSQNPRHKITKRGQNVTFRCDPISEHNRLYWYRQTLGQGPEFLTYFQNEAQLEKSRLLSDRFSAERPKGSFSTLEIQRTEQGDSAMYLCASSLAGRGDYNSPLHFGNGTRLTVT.

This clone came up once. V is TRBV19 and J is TRBJ1-1, with no clear D. The CDR3 is 13 amino acids. Germline V lookup: CDR1 LNHDA, CDR2 SQIVND (reference sequence). Trimming stripped 11 bases from V and 0 bases from J, with 13 bases between. The CDR3 sequence: CAPPASVNTEAFF. CDR3 nucleotides: TGTGCCCCCCCAGCTAGTGTGAACACTGAAGCTTTCTTT.

This clone appeared a few times. The chain couples TRBV6-6 to TRBJ2-7, with 7 bases matching TRBD1. Germline V lookup: CDR1 MNHNY, CDR2 SVGAGI (reference sequence). The CDR3 has 16 residues. J lost 3 bases, V lost 5 bases, and 13 bases had no gene match. CDR3 in amino acids: CASSQMTGWTLYEQYF. CDR3 sequence (DNA): TGTGCCAGCAGTCAGATGACAGGGTGGACTCTCTACGAGCAGTACTTC.

The rearrangement uses TRBV5-5 and TRBJ2-4; D is unresolved. Germline CDR1 SGHKS, CDR2 YYEKEE (reference sequence). Trimming took off 3 bases at V and 5 bases at J, with 9 bases between the two ends. The CDR3 length is 13 residues. Written as DNA, the CDR3 is TGTGCCAGCAGCTCCAGGACGGAAAACATTCAGTACTTC. Protein product: CASSSRTENIQYF.

The chain links TRBV11-3 to TRBJ2-7; TRBD1 matches at 7 bases. Germline V gene data show CDR1 as SGHNT and CDR2 as YENEEA. This CDR3 region has 13 residues. Trimming cost V 5 bases and J 3 bases; bases outside gene matches: 4. The CDR3 region has the DNA TGTGCCAGCAGCCCGACAGGGAGCTACGAGCAGTACTTC. This sequence encodes CASSPTGSYEQYF.

The V and J genes are TRBV19 and TRBJ2-7; 7 positions match TRBD1. Germline V gene sequence: CDR1 LNHDA, CDR2 SQIVND (reference sequence). J gave up 2 bases and V 5 bases, and 9 bases lay outside the gene matches. The CDR3 loop spans 15 amino acids. The CDR3 sequence is CASSVTGTNPYEQYF. The CDR3 region has the DNA TGTGCCAGTAGTGTGACAGGGACAAACCCCTACGAGCAGTACTTC.

The chain uses TRBV20-1 and TRBJ1-2; 10 bases fit TRBD1. J was trimmed by 8 bases and V by 3 bases; bases with no gene match: 6. This CDR3 spans 13 amino acids. The germline gives CDR1 DFQATT, CDR2 SNEGSKA (reference sequence). CDR3 in amino acids: CSASDRGLEGYTF. CDR3 in DNA: TGCAGTGCTAGTGACAGGGGGCTAGAGGGCTACACCTTC.

The rearrangement uses TRBV6-4 and TRBJ1-3; no firm D call. This CDR3 is built from 13 residues. The germline CDR1 and CDR2 sequences are MRHNA and SNTAGT. V was cut by 5 bases and J by 3 bases, with 8 bases left in between. The CDR3 nucleotides are TGTGCCAGCAGTCGGAGGAATGGAAACACCATATATTTT. Translation: CASSRRNGNTIYF.

This chain connects TRBV3-1 (or the pseudogene TRBV3-2) to TRBJ2-2; D possibly corresponds to TRBD2 (6 bases). The CDR3 runs 14 residues. Trimming cost V 1 base and J 5 bases, with 8 bases left between them. From germline, CDR1 is LGHDT and CDR2 YNNKEL (reference sequence). As DNA, the CDR3 is TGTGCCAGCAGCCAAGGTGGAGGGACCGGGGAGCTGTTTTTT. It codes for CASSQGGGTGELFF.